The next 10 T cell receptor beta chains were all read from a single sample in a study of T-cell memory formation after mild COVID-19 (dated by TCRdb to 2020 to 2022). Preparation of the library involved 5' RACE. The instrument was an Illumina NovaSeq 6000. Starting from the raw public reads, TCRdb applied fastp trimming at Q25, assembled clones with MiXCR and retained in-frame beta chains. Entries that share a CDR3 protein sequence are merged under the most common genes and DNA. Counted in this sample were fewer than 350,000 distinct CDR3 sequences; roughly 15% of them appeared once. The top ten hold 20% to 25% of the sample. The sequenced material came from PBMCs or a T cell subset sorted from them (not recorded which). These receptors were obtained from a man aged 18 to 29 who had mild COVID-19 (a few samples of this study predate the infection). The sample titles of this study are shuffled in the database, so cell type and time point are left out; the donor was told from shared clones.

The J gene is TRBJ1-2, the V gene TRBV5-1; a possible D gene is TRBD1 (6 bases). CDR1 is SGHRS and CDR2 is YFSETQ in the germline V gene. This CDR3 spans 13 amino acids. V gave up 0 bases and J gave up 6 bases, with 9 bases separating them. CDR3 bases: TGCGCCAGCAGCTTGGCAGGGGCCGATGGCTACACCTTC. It yields the protein CASSLAGADGYTF.

In its sample, this clonotype was seen a few times. The chain joins TRBV5-1 to TRBJ1-1; possible D gene TRBD1, 6 bases. The germline gives CDR1 SGHRS, CDR2 YFSETQ. V lost 0 bases, J lost 0 bases, and 15 bases lay in between. The CDR3 totals 17 residues. The CDR3 reads CASSLALYGGLNTEAFF. CDR3 bases: TGCGCCAGCAGCTTGGCCCTTTATGGGGGCTTGAACACTGAAGCTTTCTTT.

The chain couples TRBV4-1 to TRBJ1-2; D is unresolved. From germline, CDR1 is MGHRA and CDR2 YSYEKL. The CDR3 has 15 amino acids. Between the trimmed V and J ends, which lost 3 bases and 2 bases, there was a span of 13 bases. CDR3 sequence reads: CASSQGASINYGYTF. The CDR3 bases are TGCGCCAGCAGCCAGGGTGCGAGTATCAACTATGGCTACACCTTC.

The rearrangement uses TRBV3-1 and TRBJ2-3, with 9 bases that match TRBD2. The CDR3 length is 19 residues. Germline CDR1 LGHDT, CDR2 YNNKEL (reference sequence). V lost 0 bases, J lost 7 bases, and 17 bases stayed unmatched. DNA for the CDR3: TGTGCCAGCAGCCAAGAGATGCTGCGGACTAGCGACAACCGGAATACGCAGTATTTT. Translating it yields CASSQEMLRTSDNRNTQYF.

V is TRBV10-3 and J is TRBJ1-1; perhaps TRBD1 as D (5 bases). Trimming pared 5 bases from V and 2 bases from J, leaving 15 bases between. The CDR3 covers 15 residues. Germline assignment: CDR1 ENHRY and CDR2 SYGVKD. The CDR3 reads CAISKHRGDNTEAFF. CDR3 DNA sequence: TGTGCCATCAGTAAACACCGAGGGGATAACACTGAAGCTTTCTTT.

This clonotype showed up just a few times. This rearrangement joins TRBV6-4 to TRBJ1-6; TRBD1 is a possible D gene (5 bases). The CDR3 is 13 amino acids. V dropped 0 bases and J dropped 12 bases, with 9 bases sitting between them. Germline V gene data show CDR1 as MRHNA and CDR2 as SNTAGT. The CDR3 sequence: CASSDSMGGPLHF. DNA for the CDR3: TGTGCCAGCAGTGACTCGATGGGGGGACCCCTCCACTTT.

V usage is TRBV6-5 and J usage is TRBJ2-2; D is uncertain. CDR1 and CDR2 (germline): MNHEY, SVGAGI. Trimming shortened V by 7 bases and J by 6 bases, and 9 bases separated the two germline ends. CDR3 size: 12 residues. The CDR3 protein is CASTGSAGELFF. CDR3 DNA sequence: TGTGCCAGCACCGGATCCGCCGGGGAGCTGTTTTTT.

The chain is built from TRBV12-3 or TRBV12-4 and TRBJ1-3; 8 nucleotides line up with TRBD1. The CDR3 loop spans 15 amino acids. Trimming removed 5 bases from V and 5 bases from J; junction bases left unmatched: 8. CDR3 DNA sequence: TGTGCCAGCAGTCTCCGGACAGGGTGGAGAAACACCATATATTTT. As protein: CASSLRTGWRNTIYF.

This clonotype was found a few times. CDR3 sequence: CAISEGGTEAFF. CDR3 DNA: TGTGCCATCAGTGAGGGAGGGACTGAAGCTTTCTTT. This chain links TRBV10-3 with TRBJ1-1; no definite D call. Trimming took 2 bases from V and 5 from J, leaving 6 bases between them. Per the germline V gene, CDR1 is ENHRY and CDR2 is SYGVKD. The CDR3 covers 12 residues.

This chain links TRBV6-6 with TRBJ1-5, with a possible D match to TRBD1 (5 bases). There are 13 residues in the CDR3. V was trimmed by 9 bases and J by 0 bases, leaving 9 bases between them. CDR1 and CDR2 (germline): MNHNY, SVGAGI (reference sequence). For the CDR3, the DNA is TGTGCCAGTAGGGACGATAGCAATCAGCCCCAGCATTTT. It specifies CASRDDSNQPQHF.